This is a list of T cell receptor beta chains from one sample in a study of identifying expanded T cells in peripheral blood. Clones were sequenced by immunoSEQ multiplex PCR, and TCRdb holds only the in-frame ones, with some missing. This sample carries roughly 63,000 clones, around 81% of them seen once, and the ten largest clones take about 20%. The sample taken for sequencing was blood. The receptors were gathered from a person aged 18-69 years in good health. Each CDR3 is given with its conserved first and last residue. D genes are given only for firm matches. Size is stated for part of the rows, as once, few or many counts, or as a class when the clone is expanded.

clone_size	j_call	d_call	v_call	cdr3_nt	cdr3_aa
NA	TRBJ1-1	NA	TRBV27	TGTGCCAGCAGTTTGGTAAGGGGCGACACTGAAGCTTTCTTT	CASSLVRGDTEAFF
NA	TRBJ1-4	NA	TRBV19	TGTGCCAGTAAGATCGGGGCCCCTGAGGAAAAACTGTTTTTT	CASKIGAPEEKLFF
NA	TRBJ2-5	NA	TRBV20-1	TGCAGTGCCCGGGACGAGACCCAGTACTTC	CSARDETQYF
once	TRBJ2-6	NA	TRBV28	TGTGCCAGCAGTTTAAGATCAGGGGCCAACGTCCTGACTTTC	CASSLRSGANVLTF
NA	TRBJ1-1	NA	TRBV11-2	TGTGCCAGCAGCCGATTCGACAACACTGAAGCTTTCTTT	CASSRFDNTEAFF
NA	TRBJ1-4	NA	TRBV7-9	TGTGCCAGCAGCTTAAGGGCACAAACGGGTGAAAAACTGTTTTTT	CASSLRAQTGEKLFF
few	TRBJ1-1	NA	TRBV30	TGTGCCTGGAGTGCCAGGGGATGGAAAATGAACACTGAAGCTTTCTTT	CAWSARGWKMNTEAFF
NA	TRBJ2-2	TRBD1	TRBV5-4	TGTGCCAGCGGGGGACAGGGGGGGGGCCGGGAGCTGTTTTTT	CASGGQGGGRELFF
NA	TRBJ1-4	NA	TRBV5-1	TGCGCCAGCAGCCTACAGACTAATGAAAAACTGTTTTTT	CASSLQTNEKLFF
NA	TRBJ1-2	TRBD1	TRBV6-6	TGTGCCAGCAGTTCCTCAGGGGGGGGCTACACCTTC	CASSSSGGGYTF
NA	TRBJ1-4	NA	TRBV5-1	TGCGCCAGCAGCTTGGACGGGATTAATGAAAAACTGTTTTTT	CASSLDGINEKLFF
many	TRBJ2-3	NA	TRBV7-3	TGTGCCAGCAGCCAGGGGAGCACAGATACGCAGTATTTT	CASSQGSTDTQYF
NA	TRBJ2-6	TRBD2	TRBV9	TGTGCCAGCAGCCCGAGGACTAGCGGGAGAGGGTCTGGGGCCAACGTCCTGACTTTC	CASSPRTSGRGSGANVLTF
NA	TRBJ2-7	NA	TRBV19	TGTGCCAGTAGTATAGTTCGGGGATCCTCCTACGAGCAGTACTTC	CASSIVRGSSYEQYF
NA	TRBJ1-1	TRBD1	TRBV7-2	TGTGCCAGCAGCCTTAGGGGGCGCCGCACTGAAGCTTTCTTT	CASSLRGRRTEAFF
once	TRBJ2-1	NA	TRBV11-3	TGTGCCAGCAGACAGGCCGGGAGCTCCTACAATGAGCAGTTCTTC	CASRQAGSSYNEQFF
few	TRBJ2-5	TRBD2	TRBV9	TGTGCCAGCGATAGCGGGAGGGGGCAAGAGACCCAGTACTTC	CASDSGRGQETQYF
NA	TRBJ2-7	NA	TRBV27	TGTGCCAGCCAGGAGGGGGGGCTCCCTTACGAGCAGTACTTC	CASQEGGLPYEQYF
once	TRBJ2-4	NA	TRBV7-2	TGTGCCAGCAGCTTAGCCGAGACAGCAGCCAAAAACATTCAGTACTTC	CASSLAETAAKNIQYF
NA	TRBJ2-1	NA	TRBV18	TGTGCCAGCTCACCACGGCAGGATAGCAACCTGGGTGAGCAGTTCTTC	CASSPRQDSNLGEQFF
NA	TRBJ1-2	NA	TRBV19	TGTGCCAGTAGTATGGTACAGAGCGCTTATGGCTACACCTTC	CASSMVQSAYGYTF
NA	TRBJ2-1	TRBD1	TRBV19	TGTGCCAGTAGTATTACAGGGGGCCGTGTCGATGAGCAGTTCTTC	CASSITGGRVDEQFF
NA	TRBJ2-3	NA	TRBV7-2	TGTGCCAGCAGCTTTATGGATACGCAGTATTTT	CASSFMDTQYF
NA	TRBJ1-1	TRBD1	TRBV6-6	TGTGCCAGCAGCACCGCTACCAGGGGGACCACTGAAGCTTTCTTT	CASSTATRGTTEAFF
once	TRBJ2-7	TRBD1	TRBV6-4	TGTGCCAGCAGTGTCGACAGGGCCCACGAGCTGTACTTC	CASSVDRAHELYF
NA	TRBJ1-1	NA	TRBV18	TGTGCCAGCTCACGCCGAGGGGCGGAAGCTTTCTTT	CASSRRGAEAFF
NA	TRBJ1-5	NA	TRBV4-1	TGCGCCAGCAGCCAAGACCCGCGGGATCAGCCCCAGCATTTT	CASSQDPRDQPQHF
NA	TRBJ2-1	NA	TRBV7-3	TGTGCCAGCAGCTTAGGGCAGGGGAGGTACAATGAGCAGTTCTTC	CASSLGQGRYNEQFF